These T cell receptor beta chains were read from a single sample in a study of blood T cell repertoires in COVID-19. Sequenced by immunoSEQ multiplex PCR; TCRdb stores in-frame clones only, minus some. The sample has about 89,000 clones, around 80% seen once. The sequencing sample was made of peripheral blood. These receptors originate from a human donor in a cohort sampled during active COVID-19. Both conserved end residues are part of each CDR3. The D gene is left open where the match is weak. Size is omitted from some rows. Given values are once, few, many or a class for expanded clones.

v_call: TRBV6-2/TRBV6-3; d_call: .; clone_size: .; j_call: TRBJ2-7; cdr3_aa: CASSYNGGFRKSYEQYF; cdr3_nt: TGTGCCAGCAGTTACAATGGAGGGTTTAGGAAATCCTACGAGCAGTACTTC
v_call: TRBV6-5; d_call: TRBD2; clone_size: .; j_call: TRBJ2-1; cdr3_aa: CATGGLAGVQEQFF; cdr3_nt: TGTGCCACAGGAGGACTAGCGGGAGTTCAGGAGCAGTTCTTC
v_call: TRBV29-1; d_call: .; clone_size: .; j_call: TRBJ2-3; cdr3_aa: CSVAITDTQYF; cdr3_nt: TGCAGCGTTGCCATCACAGATACGCAGTATTTT
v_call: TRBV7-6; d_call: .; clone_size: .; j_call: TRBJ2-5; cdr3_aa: CASSLAHGQQETQYF; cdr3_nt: TGTGCCAGCAGCTTAGCTCACGGACAGCAAGAGACCCAGTACTTC
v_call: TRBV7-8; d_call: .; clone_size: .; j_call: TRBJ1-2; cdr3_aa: CASSLVQGFGYTF; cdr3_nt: TGTGCCAGCAGCTTAGTACAGGGATTTGGCTACACCTTC
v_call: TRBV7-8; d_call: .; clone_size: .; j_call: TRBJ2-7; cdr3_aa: CASSPGVASTYEQYF; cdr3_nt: TGTGCCAGCAGCCCAGGGGTGGCCAGTACCTACGAGCAGTACTTC
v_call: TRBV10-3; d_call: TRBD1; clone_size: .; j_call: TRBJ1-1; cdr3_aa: CAISLTGEFGTEAFF; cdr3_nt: TGTGCCATCAGTCTGACAGGGGAGTTCGGCACTGAAGCTTTCTTT
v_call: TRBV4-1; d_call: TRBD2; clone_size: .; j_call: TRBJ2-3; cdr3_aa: CASSPPGLAVNTQYF; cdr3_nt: TGCGCCAGCAGCCCTCCGGGACTAGCTGTAAATACGCAGTATTTT
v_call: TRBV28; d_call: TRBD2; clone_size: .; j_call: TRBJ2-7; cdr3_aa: CASRGLAGSSDEQYF; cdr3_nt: TGTGCCAGCAGAGGACTAGCGGGGAGCAGCGACGAGCAGTACTTC
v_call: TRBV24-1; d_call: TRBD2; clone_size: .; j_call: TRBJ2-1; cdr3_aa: CATTRAGGNEQFF; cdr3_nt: TGTGCCACCACCCGGGCGGGAGGGAATGAGCAGTTCTTC
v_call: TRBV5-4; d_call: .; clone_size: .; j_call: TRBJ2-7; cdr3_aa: CASSSARDVYEQYF; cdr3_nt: TGTGCCAGCAGCTCTGCGCGGGACGTCTACGAGCAGTACTTC
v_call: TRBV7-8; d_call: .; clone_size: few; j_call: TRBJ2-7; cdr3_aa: CASSQPKVGRGTYEQYF; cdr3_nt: TGTGCCAGCAGCCAACCTAAGGTCGGGAGAGGCACCTACGAGCAGTACTTC
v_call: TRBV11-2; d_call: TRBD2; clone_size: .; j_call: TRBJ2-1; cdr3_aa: CASSLVTGTSDYNEQFF; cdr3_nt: TGTGCCAGCAGCTTAGTCACCGGGACTAGCGACTACAATGAGCAGTTCTTC
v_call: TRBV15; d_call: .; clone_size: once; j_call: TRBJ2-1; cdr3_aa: CATRDLNYNEQFF; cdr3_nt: TGTGCCACCCGGGACTTAAATTACAATGAGCAGTTCTTC
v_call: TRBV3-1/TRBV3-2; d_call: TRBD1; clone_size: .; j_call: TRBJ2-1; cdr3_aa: CASSPADATGDDEQFF; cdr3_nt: TGTGCCAGCAGCCCCGCGGATGCGACAGGGGATGATGAGCAGTTCTTC
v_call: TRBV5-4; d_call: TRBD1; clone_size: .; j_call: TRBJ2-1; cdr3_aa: CASSRNPGQSTYNEQFF; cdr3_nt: TGTGCCAGCAGCCGAAATCCGGGACAGAGCACCTACAATGAGCAGTTCTTC
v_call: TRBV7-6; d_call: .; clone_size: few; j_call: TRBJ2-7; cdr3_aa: CASSPGLGEQYF; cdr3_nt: TGTGCCAGCAGCCCTGGACTGGGCGAGCAGTACTTC
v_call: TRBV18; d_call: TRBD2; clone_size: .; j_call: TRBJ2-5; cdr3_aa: CASSQLAAETQYF; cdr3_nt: TGTGCCAGCTCACAGCTAGCGGCAGAGACCCAGTACTTC
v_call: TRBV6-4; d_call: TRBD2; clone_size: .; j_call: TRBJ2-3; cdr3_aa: CASRLSREGTDTQYF; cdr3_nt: TGTGCCAGCAGACTTTCGCGGGAGGGCACAGATACGCAGTATTTT
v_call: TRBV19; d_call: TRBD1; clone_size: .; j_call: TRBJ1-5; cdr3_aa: CASSGSGGSIQPQHF; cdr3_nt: TGTGCCAGTAGTGGATCAGGGGGATCGATTCAGCCCCAGCATTTT
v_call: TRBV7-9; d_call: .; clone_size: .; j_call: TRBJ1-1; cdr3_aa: CASSHMGRGTEAFF; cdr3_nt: TGTGCCAGCAGCCACATGGGGAGGGGCACTGAAGCTTTCTTT
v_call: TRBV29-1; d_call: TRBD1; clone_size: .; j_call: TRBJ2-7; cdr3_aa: CSVPRGLGHEQYF; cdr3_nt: TGCAGCGTCCCCAGGGGGCTCGGGCACGAGCAGTACTTC
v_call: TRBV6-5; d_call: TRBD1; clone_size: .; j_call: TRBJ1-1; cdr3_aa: CASRPGQGNTEAFF; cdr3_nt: TGTGCCAGCAGGCCAGGACAGGGGAACACTGAAGCTTTCTTT
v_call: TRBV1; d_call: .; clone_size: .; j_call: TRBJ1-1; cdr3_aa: CTSSQGQGCRTEAFF; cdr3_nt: TGCACCAGCAGCCAAGGGCAGGGATGTCGGACTGAAGCTTTCTTT
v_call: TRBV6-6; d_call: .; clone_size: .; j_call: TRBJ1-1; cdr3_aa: CASSTAGRGTEAFF; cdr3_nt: TGTGCCAGCAGTACAGCAGGGCGGGGGACTGAAGCTTTCTTT
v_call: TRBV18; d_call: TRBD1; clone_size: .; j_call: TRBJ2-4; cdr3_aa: CASSGGQDAKNIQYF; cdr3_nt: TGTGCCAGCTCCGGTGGACAGGACGCCAAAAACATTCAGTACTTC
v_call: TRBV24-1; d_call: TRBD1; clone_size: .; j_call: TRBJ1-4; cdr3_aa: CATSDSTPGQGRNSEKLFF; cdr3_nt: TGTGCCACCAGTGACTCAACGCCAGGACAGGGGAGGAATTCTGAAAAACTGTTTTTT
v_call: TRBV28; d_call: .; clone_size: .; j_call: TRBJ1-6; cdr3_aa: CASSQNTWTNYNSPLHF; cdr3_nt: TGTGCCAGCAGCCAGAACACATGGACAAATTATAATTCACCCCTCCACTTT
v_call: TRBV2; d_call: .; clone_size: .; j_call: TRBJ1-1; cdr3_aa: CASSEPGNTEAFF; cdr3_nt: TGTGCCAGCAGTGAGCCGGGGAACACTGAAGCTTTCTTT
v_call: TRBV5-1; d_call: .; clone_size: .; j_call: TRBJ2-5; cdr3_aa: CASSLVFGETQYF; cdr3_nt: TGCGCCAGCAGCTTGGTCTTCGGGGAGACCCAGTACTTC
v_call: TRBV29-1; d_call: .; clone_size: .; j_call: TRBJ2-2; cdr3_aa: CSVKRMGGGFTGELFF; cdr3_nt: TGCAGCGTTAAGCGTATGGGAGGGGGTTTCACCGGGGAGCTGTTTTTT
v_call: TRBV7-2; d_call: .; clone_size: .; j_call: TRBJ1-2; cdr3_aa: CASSSGGAKYGYTF; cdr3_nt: TGTGCCAGCAGCTCTGGGGGGGCAAAGTATGGCTACACCTTC
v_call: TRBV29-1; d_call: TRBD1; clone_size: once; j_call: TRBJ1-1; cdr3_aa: CSVKGQNFLTEAFF; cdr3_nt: TGCAGCGTTAAGGGACAGAACTTTTTGACTGAAGCTTTCTTT
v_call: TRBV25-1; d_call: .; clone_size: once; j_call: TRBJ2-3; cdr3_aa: CASRGGFTDTQYF; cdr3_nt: TGTGCCAGCAGGGGAGGTTTTACAGATACGCAGTATTTT
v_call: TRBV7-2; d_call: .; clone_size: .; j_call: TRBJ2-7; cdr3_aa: CASSPQGGAAYEQYF; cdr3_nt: TGTGCCAGCAGCCCCCAGGGCGGGGCGGCCTACGAGCAGTACTTC
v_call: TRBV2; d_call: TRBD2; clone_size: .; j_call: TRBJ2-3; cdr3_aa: CAGSLAGAGGDTQYF; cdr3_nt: TGTGCCGGATCCCTAGCGGGAGCGGGGGGGGATACGCAGTATTTT
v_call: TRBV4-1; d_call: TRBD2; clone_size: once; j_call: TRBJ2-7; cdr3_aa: CASSFRTSGYEQYF; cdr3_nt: TGCGCCAGCAGCTTCCGGACTAGCGGTTACGAGCAGTACTTC
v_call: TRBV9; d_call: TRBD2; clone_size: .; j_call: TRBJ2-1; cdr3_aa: CASSLSGSGLDEQFF; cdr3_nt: TGTGCCAGCAGCCTGAGCGGGAGCGGTTTGGATGAGCAGTTCTTC
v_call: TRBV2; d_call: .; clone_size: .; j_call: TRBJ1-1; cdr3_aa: CASSETGIEAFF; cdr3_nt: TGTGCCAGCAGTGAAACAGGGATTGAAGCTTTCTTT
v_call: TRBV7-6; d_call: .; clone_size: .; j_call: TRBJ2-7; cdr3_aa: CASSLQGEQYF; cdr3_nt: TGTGCCAGCAGCTTACAGGGAGAGCAGTACTTC
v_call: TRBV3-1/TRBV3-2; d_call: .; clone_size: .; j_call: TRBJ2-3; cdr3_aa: CASSHYQSDTQYF; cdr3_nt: TGTGCCAGCAGCCATTATCAGTCAGATACGCAGTATTTT
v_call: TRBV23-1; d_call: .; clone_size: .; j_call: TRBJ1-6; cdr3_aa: CASKRESPNSPLHF; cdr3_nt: TGCGCCAGCAAGAGAGAGAGTCCTAATTCACCCCTCCACTTT
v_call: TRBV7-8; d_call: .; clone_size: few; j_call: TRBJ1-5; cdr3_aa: CASSPKRQVLSNQPQHF; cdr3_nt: TGTGCCAGCAGCCCAAAGCGACAGGTTCTAAGCAATCAGCCCCAGCATTTT
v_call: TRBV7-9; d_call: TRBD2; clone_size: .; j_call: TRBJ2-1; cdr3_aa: CASSGGAGGPTYNEQFF; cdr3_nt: TGTGCCAGCAGCGGGGGAGCGGGAGGGCCGACCTACAATGAGCAGTTCTTC
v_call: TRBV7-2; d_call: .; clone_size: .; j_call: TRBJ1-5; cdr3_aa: CASSQLGGRGNQPQHF; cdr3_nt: TGTGCCAGCAGCCAGTTGGGGGGGCGAGGCAATCAGCCCCAGCATTTT
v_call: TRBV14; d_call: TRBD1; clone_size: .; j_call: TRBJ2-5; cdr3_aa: CASSQDRSRTGRETQYF; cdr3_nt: TGTGCCAGCAGCCAAGACCGAAGCAGGACAGGGAGAGAGACCCAGTACTTC
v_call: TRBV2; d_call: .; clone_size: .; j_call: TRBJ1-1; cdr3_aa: CASRYDGGIGTEAFF; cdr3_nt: TGTGCCAGCAGGTATGACGGAGGCATAGGCACTGAAGCTTTCTTT
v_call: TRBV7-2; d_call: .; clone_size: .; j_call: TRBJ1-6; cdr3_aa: CASSLGLAYSPLHF; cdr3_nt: TGTGCCAGCAGCCTGGGCTTGGCTTATTCACCCCTCCACTTT
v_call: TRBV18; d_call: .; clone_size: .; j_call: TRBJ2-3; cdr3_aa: CASSSSTDTQYF; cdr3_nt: TGTGCCAGCTCATCAAGCACAGATACGCAGTATTTT
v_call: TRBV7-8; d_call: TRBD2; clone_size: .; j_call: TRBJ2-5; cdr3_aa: CASSPRGLAGEKWETQYF; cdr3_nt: TGTGCCAGCAGCCCGAGGGGACTAGCGGGAGAAAAGTGGGAGACCCAGTACTTC
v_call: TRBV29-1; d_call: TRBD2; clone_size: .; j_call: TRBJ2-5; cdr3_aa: CSVLAGQETQYF; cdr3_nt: TGCAGCGTTCTAGCGGGGCAAGAGACCCAGTACTTC
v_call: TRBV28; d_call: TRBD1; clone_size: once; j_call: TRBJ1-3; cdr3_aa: CASPPGQGQPDAGNTIYF; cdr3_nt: TGTGCCAGCCCTCCGGGACAGGGGCAACCTGACGCTGGAAACACCATATATTTT
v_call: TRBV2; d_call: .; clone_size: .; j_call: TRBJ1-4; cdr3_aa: CASRPKDRPTNEKLFF; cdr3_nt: TGTGCCAGCAGACCTAAAGACAGGCCAACTAATGAAAAACTGTTTTTT
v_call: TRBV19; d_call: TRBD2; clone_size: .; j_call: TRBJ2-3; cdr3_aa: CASSQTLAGGGDTQYF; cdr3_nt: TGTGCCAGTAGTCAAACACTAGCGGGAGGTGGAGATACGCAGTATTTT
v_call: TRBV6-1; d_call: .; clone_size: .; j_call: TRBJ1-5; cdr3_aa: CASSDHLQPQHF; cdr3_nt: TGTGCCAGCAGTGATCATCTACAGCCCCAGCATTTT
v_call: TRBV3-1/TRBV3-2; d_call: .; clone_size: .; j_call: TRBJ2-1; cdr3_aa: CASSQDLASKQFF; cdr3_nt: TGTGCCAGCAGCCAAGATCTGGCCTCAAAGCAGTTCTTC
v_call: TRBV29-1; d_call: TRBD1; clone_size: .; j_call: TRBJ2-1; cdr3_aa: CSVDRVVGEQFF; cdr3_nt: TGCAGCGTAGACAGGGTCGTGGGGGAGCAGTTCTTC
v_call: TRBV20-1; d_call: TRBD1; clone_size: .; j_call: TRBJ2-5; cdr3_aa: CSASDVRGHETQYF; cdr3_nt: TGCAGTGCTAGTGACGTCAGGGGGCACGAGACCCAGTACTTC
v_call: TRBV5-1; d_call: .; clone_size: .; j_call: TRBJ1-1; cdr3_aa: CASSLEQGRTEAFF; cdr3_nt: TGCGCCAGCAGCTTGGAGCAGGGGAGAACTGAAGCTTTCTTT
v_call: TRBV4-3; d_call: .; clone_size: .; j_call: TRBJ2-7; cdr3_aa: CASSQAWTARSYEQYF; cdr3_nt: TGCGCCAGCAGCCAAGCCTGGACAGCCAGATCCTACGAGCAGTACTTC